Included here is one T cell receptor (beta chain) sequence, with context. Per germline, CDR1 SGHAT and CDR2 FQNNGV. The CDR3 has 15 amino acids. The germline V and J ends were trimmed by 0 bases and 0 bases, with 9 bases remaining between them. This sample was taken from a study of technical replicates of blood from several donors. TCRdb's table, derived via immunoSEQ multiplex PCR, lists solely in-frame clones and lacks some. The sample carries some 85,000 clones, around 96% recorded once. This chain links TRBV11-2 with TRBJ2-7; D ambiguous. The source is a human donor in good health. Sequencing used T cells isolated from PBMCs. CDR3 sequence: CASSLEVAVSYEQYF. In DNA form, the CDR3 reads TGTGCCAGCAGCTTAGAGGTGGCGGTCTCCTACGAGCAGTACTTC. Based on the CDR3 plus reference TRBV11-2 and TRBJ2-7, the full variable domain is EAGVAQSPRYKIIEKRQSVAFWCNPISGHATLYWYQQILGQGPKLLIQFQNNGVVDDSQLPKDRFSAERLKGVDSTLKIQPAKLEDSAVYLCASSLEVAVSYEQYFGPGTRLTVT.